Described below is a single T cell receptor beta chain sequence and its context. The data derive from a study of blood T cell repertoires in COVID-19. Across the study: Acute and convalescent COVID-19 specimens originated in the United States, Italy and Spain.

In germline, CDR1 is MNHEY, CDR2 SMNVEV (reference sequence). Trimming removed 8 bases at V and 2 bases at J, with 13 bases between. This CDR3 is built from 13 residues. Per the authors' pipeline: Reference gene primers were amplified, and this amplification served to estimate nucleated cell counts. Sequenced by immunoSEQ multiplex PCR; TCRdb stores in-frame clones only, minus some. V, J and clone size reflect that table, while D and trimming were determined from the DNA. The sample holds approximately 130,000 clones, roughly 86% seen once. The sequence came from a human donor in a cohort sampled during active COVID-19. The sequenced sample was peripheral blood. The gene calls are TRBV27 and TRBJ2-7; D is unresolved. This CDR3 is CASREVSTYEQYF. The CDR3 coding sequence is TGTGCCAGCCGCGAAGTCTCAACCTACGAGCAGTACTTC.